This T cell receptor (beta chain) emerged from a study of neurological immune-mediated disorders. Trimming shortened V by 7 bases and J by 2 bases, and 18 bases separated the two germline ends. There are 17 residues in the CDR3. Germline CDR1 is MNHEY and CDR2 is SMNVEV (reference sequence). The sample holds many counts of this clonotype. From the 5' RACE reads, TCRdb called clonotypes with MiXCR, one entry per CDR3 protein. The top ten clones hold more than 40% of a sample with about 22,000 distinct CDR3 sequences, 5% to 7% of them seen once. Sequenced sample: CD8+ T cells from blood. The source is a man aged 18 to 29 in good health. This chain connects TRBV27 to TRBJ2-6, with D perhaps matching TRBD2 (5 bases). The CDR3 nucleotides read TGTGCCAGCACCTCAGGACTGCCCGGGGCTGGGGCCAACGTCCTGACTTTC. This translates into CASTSGLPGAGANVLTF.